A selection of T cell receptor beta chains follows, all from one sample in a study of blood T cell repertoires in COVID-19. The protocol was immunoSEQ multiplex PCR, while the TCRdb copy is restricted to in-frame clones and leaves out a portion. The sample lists 100,000 or so clones; around 82% were seen once. The sequencing input was peripheral blood. Every receptor here comes from a man aged 50 to 59 with active or convalescent COVID-19. The CDR3 runs from the conserved cysteine through the conserved F or W. The D gene is left open where the match is weak. Some rows mark clone size as missing; the rest say once, few, many or name a class of expanded clone.

TRBV19,TRBJ1-2,.,.,CASNMGGYGYTF,TGTGCCAGTAACATGGGAGGATATGGCTACACCTTC
TRBV2,TRBJ2-2,.,TRBD1,CASSRDRDTGELFF,TGTGCCAGCAGCCGGGACAGGGACACCGGGGAGCTGTTTTTT
TRBV4-3,TRBJ2-1,.,.,CASSQGDGVALNNEQFF,TGCGCCAGCAGCCAAGGCGACGGGGTCGCCCTAAACAATGAGCAGTTCTTC
TRBV6-5,TRBJ2-5,.,.,CASSHRERGETQYF,TGTGCCAGCAGTCACAGGGAGAGAGGAGAGACCCAGTACTTC
TRBV7-8,TRBJ2-6,once,.,CASSLGVLRGTGANVLTF,TGTGCCAGCAGCTTAGGGGTTTTAAGGGGAACTGGGGCCAACGTCCTGACTTTC
TRBV18,TRBJ2-2,.,TRBD2,CASSPPNSGGNTGELFF,TGTGCCAGCTCACCTCCTAATAGCGGGGGCAACACCGGGGAGCTGTTTTTT
TRBV10-3,TRBJ2-2,.,.,CAISESYFEHRRDTGELFF,TGTGCCATCAGTGAGTCGTACTTTGAACACCGGAGGGACACCGGGGAGCTGTTTTTT
TRBV6-5,TRBJ1-6,.,TRBD1,CASSSYRGVFLHF,TGTGCCAGCAGCTCCTACAGGGGGGTTTTCCTCCACTTT
TRBV4-3,TRBJ1-2,once,.,CASSQEAGGEGYTF,TGCGCCAGCAGCCAAGAAGCCGGGGGTGAAGGCTACACCTTC
TRBV30,TRBJ2-3,.,.,CAWIPLGVDTQYF,TGTGCCTGGATCCCACTCGGGGTGGATACGCAGTATTTT
TRBV4-1,TRBJ1-1,.,.,CASSQGPENTEAFF,TGCGCCAGCAGCCAAGGTCCAGAGAACACTGAAGCTTTCTTT
TRBV4-3,TRBJ2-1,.,.,CASSQESGTYNEQFF,TGCGCCAGCAGCCAAGAGTCGGGAACCTACAATGAGCAGTTCTTC
TRBV7-9,TRBJ1-5,.,.,CASSSDTQPQHF,TGTGCCAGCAGCTCGGACACTCAGCCCCAGCATTTT
TRBV5-1,TRBJ2-5,.,.,CASSSGALAETQYF,TGCGCCAGCAGCTCTGGGGCCCTGGCAGAGACCCAGTACTTC
TRBV14,TRBJ1-1,.,TRBD1,CASSQTWTGDTEAFF,TGTGCCAGCAGCCAGACCTGGACAGGGGACACTGAAGCTTTCTTT
TRBV2,TRBJ1-4,.,.,CASSGDWEKLFF,TGTGCCAGCAGCGGGGACTGGGAAAAACTGTTTTTT
TRBV9,TRBJ2-1,few,.,CASSVGGGQSGEQFF,TGTGCCAGCAGCGTAGGTGGGGGCCAGAGCGGTGAGCAGTTCTTC
TRBV18,TRBJ1-2,few,.,CASSPEQSILYGYTF,TGTGCCAGCTCACCAGAACAGAGCATCTTATATGGCTACACCTTC
TRBV28,TRBJ1-2,.,.,CASSSPSPGVSGYTF,TGTGCCAGCAGTTCCCCAAGCCCCGGGGTGTCTGGCTACACCTTC
TRBV9,TRBJ1-2,.,TRBD1,CASSVTGGSYGYTF,TGTGCCAGCAGCGTGACAGGGGGTTCCTATGGCTACACCTTC
TRBV7-2,TRBJ1-1,.,.,CASSLGVGVNTEAFF,TGTGCCAGCAGCTTAGGCGTCGGGGTGAACACTGAAGCTTTCTTT
TRBV5-1,TRBJ1-6,once,TRBD1,CASRYDDAAGGYNSPLHF,TGCGCCAGCAGATACGATGACGCGGCAGGGGGCTATAATTCACCCCTCCACTTT